This TCR beta chain was retrieved from a study of T cells in Graves' hyperthyroidism and ophthalmopathy. Points from the study as a whole: Median prediction lead before ophthalmopathy onset was about 6.7 months with the model. In the blood, most expanded thyroid clonotypes above 0.001 appeared as well.

The V gene end was trimmed by 5 bases and the J gene end by 3 bases; junction bases not matched to a gene: 8. The CDR3 sequence is 15 residues long. The germline V gene has CDR1 MDHEN and CDR2 SYDVKM. This clonotype has a count of ten or more. Its antigen is still unknown. RNA transcripts yielded amplified TCR beta CDR3 regions. First-round RT-PCR of the TCR CDR3 relied on the HTBI primer set. MiXCR, applied by TCRdb to the multiplex PCR reads, yields one record per CDR3 protein. The sample includes 250,000 to 300,000 distinct CDR3 sequences, roughly 15% seen only once; the top ten take more than 7.5%.

The TCR was taken from a woman in her thirties with Graves' hyperthyroidism that later progressed to Graves' ophthalmopathy. This chain links TRBV28 with TRBJ1-2; 8 positions agree with TRBD1. Sequencing used blood. CDR3: CASSIAGGGYYGYTF. The CDR3 DNA reads as TGTGCCAGCAGTATAGCAGGGGGCGGCTACTATGGCTACACCTTC.